These 29 T cell receptor beta chains originate from one sample sequenced in a study of T-cell memory formation after mild COVID-19. TCRdb reprocessed the 5' RACE reads with MiXCR, giving one entry per CDR3 protein. This table has 380,000 or so distinct CDR3 sequences, around 14% appearing once. The sample comprised PBMCs or a T cell subset sorted from them (not recorded which). These TCRs come from a man younger than 30 who had mild COVID-19 (a few samples of this study predate the infection). Cell type and time point are not known.

The V gene is TRBV20-1, the J gene TRBJ2-3; D ambiguous. Germline V gives CDR1 DFQATT, CDR2 SNEGSKA (reference sequence). Trimming pared 6 bases from V and 2 bases from J, leaving 15 bases between. The CDR3 extends over 14 amino acids. This CDR3 reads CSARVLGHTDTQYF. The CDR3 DNA reads TGCAGTGCCCGAGTACTGGGCCACACAGATACGCAGTATTTT.

This clonotype was picked up many times. This sequence joins TRBV6-5 and TRBJ2-3; D possibly matches TRBD1 or TRBD2 (5 bases each). The ends were cut back, 2 bases at V and 2 bases at J, with 8 bases in the middle. The CDR3 length is 14 residues. CDR1 and CDR2 (germline): MNHEY, SVGAGI. The CDR3 nucleotides read TGTGCCAGCAGTTACGGGGGATCCACAGATACGCAGTATTTT. It encodes CASSYGGSTDTQYF.

This clonotype was counted only a few times. The J gene is TRBJ2-5, the V gene TRBV29-1; D unresolved. The germline gives CDR1 SQVTM, CDR2 ANQGSEA. V was clipped by 4 bases and J by 5 bases, with 17 bases between them. This CDR3 is built from 14 residues. Written as DNA, the CDR3 is TGCAGCGTTGGGAAGGGAAATCTGGAGGAGACCCAGTACTTC. This translates into CSVGKGNLEETQYF.

CDR3 residues: CASSLGVRVPDEQFF. The CDR3, as DNA: TGTGCCAGCAGCTTAGGCGTGCGCGTCCCAGATGAGCAGTTCTTC. The chain uses TRBV11-2 and TRBJ2-1; no reliable D call. This CDR3 is 15 amino acids long. V gave up 1 base and J gave up 8 bases, with 15 bases separating them. Per the germline V gene, CDR1 is SGHAT and CDR2 is FQNNGV.

This clonotype has a handful of counts. The chain combines TRBV10-1 with TRBJ1-3; D is possibly TRBD1 (5 bases). The length of the CDR3 is 14 residues. Trimming removed 6 bases from V and 6 bases from J, with 15 bases in between. Germline loops: CDR1 WNHNN, CDR2 SYGVQD (reference sequence). This chain's CDR3 is CASSRGFGENTIYF. Here the CDR3 DNA reads TGCGCCAGCAGCCGGGGGTTCGGCGAAAACACCATATATTTT.

This clonotype was observed once. The chain carries TRBV5-1 and TRBJ1-6; tentatively, D is TRBD1 (5 bases). Germline CDR1 SGHRS, CDR2 YFSETQ. V lost 4 bases, J lost 9 bases, and 11 bases lay in between. This CDR3 contains 13 residues. The CDR3 DNA reads as TGCGCCAGCAGCCTTGCAGGGTTTTCACCCCTCCACTTT. Translation: CASSLAGFSPLHF.

The chain recombines TRBV20-1 with TRBJ2-7; tentative D call: TRBD1 (6 bases). Germline CDR1 reads DFQATT; CDR2 reads SNEGSKA (reference sequence). This CDR3 is 14 amino acids long. V lost 6 bases to trimming and J lost 2 bases, with 17 bases between them. The CDR3: CSASLPRGPYEQYF. CDR3 coding DNA: TGCAGTGCCAGCCTGCCCAGGGGCCCCTACGAGCAGTACTTC.

This clonotype appeared a few times. The chain links TRBV20-1 to TRBJ2-1; possibly TRBD1 or TRBD2 for D (5 bases each). The V gene's germline CDR1 is DFQATT and CDR2 SNEGSKA (reference sequence). V was shortened by 5 bases and J by 7 bases, with 12 bases between the two germline ends. The CDR3 is made up of 12 amino acids. Written as DNA, the CDR3 is TGCAGTGCTGGGACGTCGGGGAATGAGCAGTTCTTC. It yields the protein CSAGTSGNEQFF.

The chain links TRBV5-5 to TRBJ2-1, with 10 bases identical to TRBD2. CDR1 and CDR2 (germline): SGHKS, YYEKEE (reference sequence). This CDR3 has 15 residues. Germline trimming cut 1 base from V and 9 bases from J; bases unmatched to any gene: 7. CDR3 in amino acids: CASSLRGLASSEQFF. The CDR3 nucleotides are TGTGCCAGCAGCTTGAGGGGACTAGCGAGTAGTGAGCAGTTCTTC.

This rearrangement joins TRBV6-6 to TRBJ2-1; 8 bases align to TRBD2. This CDR3 has 15 residues. The germline V gene encodes CDR1 MNHNY and CDR2 SVGAGI (reference sequence). The V and J ends lost 5 bases and 4 bases, in that order; junction bases with no gene match: 7. DNA for the CDR3: TGTGCCAGCAGTGATAGCGGGGAGGGGTACAATGAGCAGTTCTTC. It is translated as CASSDSGEGYNEQFF.

The V gene is TRBV10-3, the J gene TRBJ2-7; TRBD1 matches 7 bases. This CDR3 has 13 residues. The J segment lost 2 bases and the V segment lost 9 bases, leaving 7 bases of the junction unmatched. Germline CDR1 is ENHRY and CDR2 is SYGVKD. In nucleotides, the CDR3 is TGTGCCATTGGGGACAGCTGGACCTACGAGCAGTACTTC. Its protein is CAIGDSWTYEQYF.

The genes are TRBV3-1 and TRBJ2-1; TRBD1 might be the D (5 bases). Trimming removed 4 bases from V and 9 bases from J, with 16 bases in between. Germline CDR1 LGHDT, CDR2 YNNKEL (reference sequence). The CDR3 spans 14 residues. The CDR3 protein is CASSRPDGASEQFF. The CDR3 nucleotides read TGTGCCAGCAGCCGTCCCGATGGGGCAAGTGAGCAGTTCTTC.

This clonotype was seen more than once but under ten times. The chain recombines TRBV4-3 with TRBJ1-6, with D hard to call. Germline assignment: CDR1 LGHNA and CDR2 YSLEER. The V end was cut by 0 bases, the J end by 10 bases, with 7 bases between. This CDR3 contains 13 residues. The chain's CDR3 is CASSQDRRSPLHF. CDR3 DNA sequence: TGCGCCAGCAGCCAAGACAGGAGGTCACCCCTCCACTTT.

This clonotype showed up many times. The rearrangement uses TRBV7-2 and TRBJ2-3, with 8 bases fitting TRBD2. Unmatched junction bases numbered 9, after V lost 0 bases and J lost 10 bases. The CDR3 is made up of 15 amino acids. Germline CDR1 SGHTA, CDR2 FQGNSA. The CDR3 bases are TGTGCCAGCAGCTTAGCCCCCGGGGGGGGGACGGCGCAGTATTTT. Its protein is CASSLAPGGGTAQYF.

This clonotype was observed at least ten times. V is TRBV4-3 and J is TRBJ2-4, with a weak D call TRBD1 (6 bases). This CDR3 is 17 amino acids long. Per the germline V gene, CDR1 is LGHNA and CDR2 is YSLEER. V was clipped by 3 bases and J by 1 base, with 16 bases between them. The CDR3, as DNA: TGCGCCAGCAGCCAGTTCGGTGGACAGAGGGCCAAAAACATTCAGTACTTC. The encoded protein is CASSQFGGQRAKNIQYF.

This clonotype was seen only a few times. The chain recombines TRBV6-2 or TRBV6-3 with TRBJ2-1, with D possibly matching TRBD2 (6 bases). CDR3 length: 15 residues. V was pared by 8 bases and J by 6 bases, with 20 bases between. The V gene's germline CDR1 is MNHEY and CDR2 SVGEGT. CDR3 nucleotide sequence: TGTGCCAGCCGCCTGAGGAGGGAATCCCGCAATGAGCAGTTCTTC. This translates into CASRLRRESRNEQFF.

In DNA form, the CDR3 reads TGTGCCAGCAGCGCGAAAACCAGGGACCAGATGAACACTGAAGCTTTCTTT. As protein: CASSAKTRDQMNTEAFF. This rearrangement joins TRBV11-1 to TRBJ1-1, with D perhaps matching TRBD1 (5 bases). V was clipped by 5 bases and J by 0 bases, with 19 bases between them. CDR1 is SGHAT, CDR2 FQDESV, per germline (reference sequence). The CDR3 has 17 residues.

The table lists this clonotype with many counts. The V gene is TRBV6-5, the J gene TRBJ1-1; D is undetermined. Germline CDR1 reads MNHEY; CDR2 reads SVGAGI. The CDR3 extends over 14 amino acids. V was clipped by 0 bases and J by 8 bases, with 13 bases between them. For the CDR3, the DNA is TGTGCCAGCAGTTACTCGATTAGGAAAGGGGAAGCTTTCTTT. Its protein is CASSYSIRKGEAFF.

This clonotype has only a few counts. The J gene is TRBJ2-1, the V gene TRBV18; no firm D call. V was shortened by 6 bases and J by 9 bases, with 15 bases between the two germline ends. Germline loops: CDR1 KGHSH, CDR2 LQKENI. The CDR3 totals 13 residues. The CDR3 here is CASSPVEPGEQFF. The CDR3 bases are TGTGCCAGCTCCCCTGTCGAACCTGGTGAGCAGTTCTTC.

The chain carries TRBV5-1 and TRBJ2-3; 10 bases are a match to TRBD2. The CDR3 sequence is 17 residues long. CDR1 and CDR2 (germline): SGHRS, YFSETQ. The V segment lost 0 bases and the J segment 1 base; nucleotides outside the gene matches: 5. CDR3 protein: CASSLGSLAGGTDTQYF. CDR3 nucleotides: TGCGCCAGCAGCTTGGGATCCCTAGCGGGGGGCACAGATACGCAGTATTTT.

This clonotype was seen at least ten times. This chain links TRBV6-5 with TRBJ1-2; 9 bases agree with TRBD1. V dropped 4 bases and J dropped 3; count of bases not matched to a gene: 0. The CDR3 spans 13 residues. Germline CDR1 reads MNHEY; CDR2 reads SVGAGI. The CDR3 loop is CASSWTGDYGYTF. The CDR3 bases are TGTGCCAGCAGTTGGACAGGGGACTATGGCTACACCTTC.

This clonotype showed up just a few times. The J gene is TRBJ1-1, the V gene TRBV20-1, with D unclear. Trimming shortened V by 7 bases and J by 0 bases, and 9 bases separated the two germline ends. The CDR3 loop spans 12 amino acids. Germline CDR1 is DFQATT and CDR2 is SNEGSKA (reference sequence). Written as DNA, the CDR3 is TGCAGTGTATACCCCTTGAACACTGAAGCTTTCTTT. Translation gives CSVYPLNTEAFF.

This clonotype turned up a few times. The chain has TRBV4-3 and TRBJ1-5; D not resolved. Germline lookup yields CDR1 LGHNA and CDR2 YSLEER. The CDR3 spans 15 residues. V lost 4 bases to trimming and J lost 5 bases, with 15 bases between them. DNA of the CDR3: TGCGCCAGCAGCCCACGGGTAGAATCGGATCAGCCCCAGCATTTT. Translation gives CASSPRVESDQPQHF.

In its sample, this clonotype was seen a few times. The chain joins TRBV7-4 to TRBJ1-3; D remains ambiguous. Germline CDR1 reads SGHVT; CDR2 reads SQSDAQ. V lost 0 bases to trimming and J lost 4 bases, with 13 bases between them. The CDR3 runs to 16 residues. The CDR3 loop reads CASSLAPGGSGNTIYF. The CDR3 DNA sequence: TGTGCCAGCAGCTTAGCCCCCGGCGGGTCCGGAAACACCATATATTTT.

The CDR3: CASSLRQGSNTGELFF. For the CDR3, the DNA is TGCGCCAGCAGCTTAAGACAGGGGAGCAACACCGGGGAGCTGTTTTTT. The chain carries TRBV5-1 and TRBJ2-2, with 8 bases fitting TRBD1. From germline, CDR1 is SGHRS and CDR2 YFSETQ. Trimming took 2 bases from V and 2 from J; bases not matched to a gene: 5. This CDR3 is 16 amino acids long. The complete variable domain, with remaining parts taken from reference TRBV5-1 and TRBJ2-2, reads KAGVTQTPRYLIKTRGQQVTLSCSPISGHRSVSWYQQTPGQGLQFLFEYFSETQRNKGNFPGRFSGRQFSNSRSEMNVSTLELGDSALYLCASSLRQGSNTGELFFGEGSRLTVL.

The J gene is TRBJ2-5, the V gene TRBV29-1, with 10 bases fitting TRBD2. The junction had 4 bases not matched to a gene; V was cut back by 6 bases and J by 3 bases. CDR3 length equals 13 residues. From germline, CDR1 is SQVTM and CDR2 ANQGSEA. This CDR3 reads CSVGLAVEETQYF. The CDR3 DNA sequence: TGCAGCGTCGGACTAGCGGTTGAAGAGACCCAGTACTTC.

This clonotype was seen at least ten times. The gene calls are TRBV7-9 and TRBJ2-3, with D tentatively TRBD1 or TRBD2 (7 bases each). The germline V gene has CDR1 SEHNR and CDR2 FQNEAQ (reference sequence). This CDR3 region has 14 residues. The V and J ends lost 5 bases and 2 bases respectively, with 11 bases between them. The CDR3 region is CASSPGGVTDTQYF. The CDR3 DNA sequence: TGTGCCAGCAGCCCAGGGGGGGTCACAGATACGCAGTATTTT.

The genes are TRBV6-2 or TRBV6-3 and TRBJ2-1; 9 bases line up with TRBD2. The germline V gene encodes CDR1 MNHEY and CDR2 SVGEGT. The CDR3 is 15 residues long. V was clipped by 7 bases and J by 6 bases; unmatched bases: 10. The CDR3 spells CASTYGLAGINEQFF. In DNA form, the CDR3 reads TGTGCCAGCACCTACGGGCTAGCGGGGATCAATGAGCAGTTCTTC.

This clonotype was seen repeatedly, ten times or more. V and J are TRBV20-1 and TRBJ2-4; D remains unclear. CDR3 length: 14 amino acids. V shed 1 base and J shed 0 bases, with 7 bases lying between them. Germline V lookup: CDR1 DFQATT, CDR2 SNEGSKA (reference sequence). In DNA form, the CDR3 reads TGCAGTGCTAGAGGGCAAGAAGCCAAAAACATTCAGTACTTC. As protein: CSARGQEAKNIQYF.